The clone carrying this T cell receptor beta chain has only a few counts. Its antigen remains unknown. It was with 60 Vbeta and 13 Jbeta primers that the PCR ran. Method: immunoSEQ multiplex PCR; TCRdb's copy keeps in-frame clones and lacks some. This sample yields some 120,000 clones, of which 60% to 70% are seen a single time; over 8.5% belongs to the top ten. The data were taken from a study of cytomegalovirus exposure and HLA in healthy donors. V gave up 1 base and J gave up 0 bases; unmatched junction bases: 3. Germline CDR1 is LGHNA and CDR2 is YSLEER. CDR3 size: 16 residues. General study points: It has been reported that TCR beta sequences accurately predicted the HLA-A and HLA-B alleles of most subjects.

This TCR was recovered from a woman in her thirties or forties in good health and CMV-seropositive. Sequences were obtained from PBMCs. This chain connects TRBV4-3 to TRBJ2-1, with TRBD2 identical over 7 bases. The CDR3 DNA follows: TGCGCCAGCAGCCAAGGTCTAGCGGCCTCCTACAATGAGCAGTTCTTC. This sequence encodes CASSQGLAASYNEQFF.